This TCR beta chain came from a study of cytomegalovirus exposure and HLA in healthy donors. Study as a whole: HLA-typed donors were the source of around 80 million unique TCRs, which an early data release held. Study results and caveats: Using a false discovery rate of 0.05, a later analysis showed that 15,000 to 20,000 TCR beta sequences were associated with HLA alleles.

The primer mix had 60 Vbeta and 13 Jbeta primers. The method was immunoSEQ multiplex PCR; TCRdb's version includes in-frame clones alone and lacks a portion of them. The table shows approximately 73,000 clones, with roughly 60% occurring only once. This CDR3 has 14 residues. Germline loops: CDR1 MDHEN, CDR2 SYDVKM. Trimming took 8 bases from V and 4 from J; bases not matched to a gene: 5. Worth noting for this clone: Its antigen is as yet unknown.

V and J are TRBV28 and TRBJ2-1, with TRBD2 matching over 10 bases. Sequenced: PBMCs. The clonotype originates from a man aged 30 to 45 in good health and CMV-seropositive. CDR3 sequence reads: CASHLAGAYNEQFF. CDR3 nucleotide sequence: TGTGCCAGCCACCTAGCGGGGGCGTACAATGAGCAGTTCTTC.